Below, 32 T cell receptor beta chains from the same sample are listed, as sequenced in a study of blood T cell repertoires in COVID-19. Using immunoSEQ multiplex PCR, the repertoire was profiled, and TCRdb retains in-frame clones only, with some absent. This table has 150,000 to 200,000 clones, roughly 84% appearing once. Source material: peripheral blood. The receptors come from a woman aged 65 to 85 with COVID-19, enrolled during active disease.

The chain is built from TRBV3-1 (or the pseudogene TRBV3-2) and TRBJ2-1; tentatively, D is TRBD1 (6 bases). This CDR3 is built from 13 residues. Germline-derived CDR1 and CDR2 are LGHDT and YNNKEL (reference sequence). Trimming cost V 3 bases and J 6 bases, with 9 bases left between them. CDR3 sequence: CASSQGATNEQFF. CDR3 coding DNA: TGTGCCAGCAGCCAGGGGGCGACCAATGAGCAGTTCTTC.

This sequence joins TRBV19 and TRBJ2-5, with 9 bases aligning to TRBD1. With V trimmed by 1 base and J by 4 bases, 4 bases remained unmatched. CDR1 LNHDA and CDR2 SQIVND come from the germline V gene (reference sequence). The CDR3 is made up of 15 amino acids. This CDR3 reads CASSIVQGAGETQYF. CDR3 bases: TGTGCCAGTAGTATAGTACAGGGGGCGGGAGAGACCCAGTACTTC.

The chain links TRBV5-4 to TRBJ2-2; 8 nucleotides line up with TRBD2. The V gene's germline CDR1 is SGHNT and CDR2 YYREEE (reference sequence). Trimming cost V 2 bases and J 8 bases; bases outside gene matches: 11. CDR3 length equals 16 residues. The CDR3 sequence: CASSFGLARGFGELFF. The CDR3 bases are TGTGCCAGCAGCTTTGGACTAGCTAGGGGTTTTGGGGAGCTGTTTTTT.

This clone was recorded once. V gene TRBV7-8 combines with J gene TRBJ2-1; 7 bases line up with TRBD1. The CDR3 is 13 amino acids. Trimming at V came to 10 bases and at J to 9 bases, leaving 12 bases not matched to a gene. CDR1 and CDR2 from the germline V gene are SGHVS and FQNEAQ. CDR3 protein: CATKPRGNGEQFF. CDR3 coding DNA: TGTGCCACCAAGCCCAGGGGGAATGGTGAGCAGTTCTTC.

V is TRBV28 and J is TRBJ1-4; 8 bases align to TRBD1. V lost 1 base, J lost 9 bases, and 7 bases stayed unmatched. The CDR3 is made up of 15 amino acids. Germline V gene lookup returns CDR1 MDHEN and CDR2 SYDVKM. For the CDR3, the DNA is TGTGCCAGCAGTTTATTCCCAGGGGGCGGACAAAAACTGTTTTTT. Protein sequence: CASSLFPGGGQKLFF. The full variable domain, with the rest looked up from reference TRBV28 and TRBJ1-4, is DVKVTQSSRYLVKRTGEKVFLECVQDMDHENMFWYRQDPGLGLRLIYFSYDVKMKEKGDIPEGYSVSREKKERFSLILESASTNQTSMYLCASSLFPGGGQKLFFGSGTQLSVL.

The chain carries TRBV5-1 and TRBJ1-3; 7 bases fit TRBD1. The CDR3 totals 15 residues. The ends lost 5 bases at V and 2 bases at J; junction bases unmatched: 7. CDR1 and CDR2 (germline): SGHRS, YFSETQ. Here the CDR3 reads CASSHDRATGNTIYF. The CDR3 nucleotides are TGCGCCAGCAGTCACGACAGGGCAACTGGAAACACCATATATTTT.

The chain carries TRBV19 and TRBJ1-1, with a weak D call TRBD1 (6 bases). This CDR3 is built from 12 residues. The ends were cut back, 3 bases at V and 8 bases at J, with 10 bases in the middle. CDR1 is LNHDA and CDR2 is SQIVND in the germline V gene (reference sequence). The DNA of the CDR3 is TGTGCCAGTAGTATTAGGGGGGGCGAAGCTTTCTTT. Its protein product is CASSIRGGEAFF.

This chain uses TRBV6-5 with TRBJ2-7; the match to TRBD1 covers 8 bases. V shed 6 bases, J shed 4 bases, and the junction held 11 bases outside the gene matches. CDR3 length: 15 residues. CDR1 and CDR2 (germline): MNHEY, SVGAGI. The DNA for the CDR3 is TGTGCCAGCAGAGAGGACAGGGCCCCCCCGTACGAGCAGTACGTC. Translation: CASREDRAPPYEQYV.

The gene calls are TRBV18 and TRBJ2-2; 9 nucleotides agree with TRBD1. This CDR3 region has 18 residues. Germline V gives CDR1 KGHSH, CDR2 LQKENI. The ends lost 5 bases at V and 5 bases at J; junction bases unmatched: 15. CDR3 bases: TGTGCCAGCTCAGATTCTATGACAGCAGGACAGGGGACCGGGGAGCTGTTTTTT. Translation: CASSDSMTAGQGTGELFF.

V usage is TRBV25-1 and J usage is TRBJ2-3, with D uncertain. V was cut by 5 bases and J by 2 bases, with 11 bases left in between. CDR1 and CDR2 (germline): MGHDK, SYGVNS. This CDR3 is built from 14 residues. This CDR3 is CASSPYSLTDTQYF. The CDR3 coding sequence is TGTGCCAGCAGTCCCTATTCGCTCACAGATACGCAGTATTTT.

The chain employs TRBV5-1 and TRBJ2-7; 7 nucleotides line up with TRBD1. The V segment lost 4 bases and the J segment 5 bases; nucleotides outside the gene matches: 9. From germline, CDR1 is SGHRS and CDR2 YFSETQ. There are 14 residues in the CDR3. The CDR3 reads CASSTPTGTDEQYF. CDR3 in DNA: TGCGCCAGCAGCACTCCGACAGGGACGGACGAGCAGTACTTC.

This sequence joins TRBV7-2 and TRBJ2-1; D unclear. Germline V gene lookup returns CDR1 SGHTA and CDR2 FQGNSA. This CDR3 is built from 15 residues. Trimming stripped 5 bases from V and 0 bases from J, with 11 bases between. The CDR3 region is CASSPTPTSYNEQFF. The CDR3 DNA is TGTGCCAGCAGCCCCACACCCACCTCCTACAATGAGCAGTTCTTC.

The chain recombines TRBV3-1 (or the pseudogene TRBV3-2) with TRBJ1-1, with D perhaps TRBD1 (6 bases). Looked up from germline, CDR1 is LGHDT and CDR2 is YNNKEL (reference sequence). Deletions cut 11 bases from V and 8 bases from J, with 21 bases between. CDR3 length: 13 amino acids. This CDR3 is CAAGKNRQDEAFF. CDR3 DNA sequence: TGTGCCGCAGGCAAGAATCGACAGGACGAAGCTTTCTTT.

This chain uses TRBV28 with TRBJ1-4; D ambiguous. With 1 base removed from V and 8 bases from J, the gap between germline ends came to 5 bases. Germline CDR1 reads MDHEN; CDR2 reads SYDVKM. The CDR3 is made up of 12 amino acids. The CDR3 DNA follows: TGTGCCAGCAGTTTATTCGTCGAAAAACTGTTTTTT. Its protein is CASSLFVEKLFF.

The chain carries TRBV19 and TRBJ1-1, with TRBD1 matching 8 bases. V shed 4 bases and J 0 bases; nucleotides not matched to a gene: 4. The CDR3 length is 15 residues. Germline-derived CDR1 and CDR2 are LNHDA and SQIVND (reference sequence). CDR3 sequence: CASSKGQGLNTEAFF. The CDR3 DNA follows: TGTGCCAGTAGTAAAGGACAGGGATTGAACACTGAAGCTTTCTTT.

The chain has TRBV20-1 and TRBJ1-6, with a tentative D call TRBD1 (5 bases). Germline V CDR1 and CDR2: DFQATT, SNEGSKA (reference sequence). V was cut by 3 bases and J by 3 bases, with 12 bases left in between. The CDR3 runs to 15 residues. The CDR3 loop reads CSASFGGVYNSPLHF. The CDR3 bases are TGCAGTGCTAGTTTCGGGGGGGTCTATAATTCACCCCTCCACTTT.

The chain employs TRBV18 and TRBJ2-7; 8 bases match TRBD2. Germline trimming cut 3 bases from V and 3 bases from J; bases unmatched to any gene: 7. The germline gives CDR1 KGHSH, CDR2 LQKENI. CDR3 length equals 15 residues. This CDR3 is CASSPGRGLGYEQYF. The CDR3 DNA sequence: TGTGCCAGCTCACCCGGGAGGGGGTTAGGCTACGAGCAGTACTTC.

J is TRBJ1-5 and V is TRBV19; 9 nucleotides match TRBD1. The CDR3 sequence is 17 residues long. J gave up 9 bases and V 5 bases, and 17 bases lay outside the gene matches. Germline V gene data show CDR1 as LNHDA and CDR2 as SQIVND (reference sequence). The CDR3 spells CASSFGRVTGGTGPQHF. In DNA, the CDR3 is TGTGCCAGTAGTTTCGGGCGGGTGACAGGGGGGACTGGGCCCCAGCATTTT.

The chain employs TRBV5-1 and TRBJ2-1, with 11 bases fitting TRBD2. V lost 1 base, J lost 5 bases, and 2 bases stayed unmatched. Germline assignment: CDR1 SGHRS and CDR2 YFSETQ. CDR3 size: 15 residues. CDR3 amino acids: CASSLLAGGDNEQFF. The CDR3 DNA reads as TGCGCCAGCAGCTTGCTAGCGGGAGGTGACAATGAGCAGTTCTTC.

The CDR3: CAWSLDSTDTQYF. The CDR3 nucleotides are TGTGCCTGGAGTCTCGACTCCACAGATACGCAGTATTTT. This sequence joins TRBV30 and TRBJ2-3; D unresolved. This CDR3 has 13 residues. Germline values: CDR1 GTSNPN, CDR2 SVGIG (reference sequence). Trimming cost V 2 bases and J 2 bases, with 8 bases left between them.

About this clone itself: One end of the junction fails to match germline, which may point to a read error. The chain uses TRBV7-7 and TRBJ2-7, with D possibly being TRBD1 (5 bases). CDR1 is SSHAT and CDR2 is FNYEAQ in the germline V gene (reference sequence). The CDR3 sequence is 15 residues long. CDR3 nucleotide sequence: TGTGCTAGCAGCCCGGTGTTGGGCAGGGCCTACGAGCAGTACTTC. Translating it yields CASSPVLGRAYEQYF.

The V call is TRBV6-6, the J call TRBJ1-1, with 11 bases fitting TRBD1. Looked up from germline, CDR1 is MNHNY and CDR2 is SVGAGI (reference sequence). V lost 8 bases, J lost 3 bases, and 11 bases stayed unmatched. The CDR3 sequence is 16 residues long. The CDR3 sequence is CASQWTGGASDTEAFF. The CDR3 bases are TGTGCCAGCCAATGGACAGGGGGCGCTTCGGACACTGAAGCTTTCTTT.

CDR3 coding DNA: TGTGCCAGCAGCCAAGGAGAGAGGGTTGCTTTCTTT. This translates into CASSQGERVAFF. J is TRBJ1-1 and V is TRBV3-1 (or the pseudogene TRBV3-2); D uncertain. V was shortened by 1 base and J by 11 bases, with 11 bases between the two germline ends. The CDR3 sequence is 12 residues long. Germline V lookup: CDR1 LGHDT, CDR2 YNNKEL (reference sequence).

The sample holds a few counts of this clone. This chain connects TRBV27 to TRBJ1-2, with TRBD1 identical over 9 bases. Germline CDR1 MNHEY, CDR2 SMNVEV (reference sequence). This CDR3 has 17 amino acids. With 4 bases clipped from V and 1 base from J, the junction kept 10 bases outside the gene matches. CDR3 residues: CASSSFSGTGSNYGYTF. The CDR3 nucleotides are TGTGCCAGCAGTTCCTTCTCCGGGACAGGGAGTAACTATGGCTACACCTTC.

This clone has just one count. The chain links TRBV19 to TRBJ1-2; D gene unclear. CDR1 is LNHDA, CDR2 SQIVND, per germline (reference sequence). The CDR3 has 16 amino acids. Trimming removed 5 bases at V and 0 bases at J, with 16 bases between. The CDR3 nucleotides read TGTGCCAGTAGTTTCTTCCCGGTAGTCACTAACTATGGCTACACCTTC. Amino acids: CASSFFPVVTNYGYTF.

The chain recombines TRBV30 with TRBJ2-1; D is possibly TRBD2 (5 bases). The CDR3 covers 20 residues. With 4 bases removed from V and 3 bases from J, the gap between germline ends came to 31 bases. Per the germline V gene, CDR1 is GTSNPN and CDR2 is SVGIG (reference sequence). The CDR3 sequence: CAWTPIAGGDRYRFYNEQFF. For the CDR3, the DNA is TGTGCCTGGACACCAATCGCGGGCGGAGACCGGTATCGGTTCTACAATGAGCAGTTCTTC.

This sequence joins TRBV10-3 and TRBJ1-1; D might be TRBD1 (6 bases). Trimming left V 6 bases short and J 2 bases short, with 10 bases between. This CDR3 contains 13 residues. Germline CDR1 is ENHRY and CDR2 is SYGVKD. The DNA of the CDR3 is TGTGCCATCAGACGACAGGAAAACACTGAAGCTTTCTTT. Amino acid sequence: CAIRRQENTEAFF.

This clone was observed many times. The chain carries TRBV5-1 and TRBJ2-5; possibly TRBD2 for D (5 bases). Germline V gene sequence: CDR1 SGHRS, CDR2 YFSETQ. The V end lost 0 bases, the J end lost 4 bases, and 10 bases lay between the germline ends. The CDR3 contains 14 residues. The CDR3, as DNA: TGCGCCAGCAGCTTGGGAGGGTGGACAGAGACCCAGTACTTC. It yields the protein CASSLGGWTETQYF. The entire variable domain, with the rest obtained from reference TRBV5-1 and TRBJ2-5, is as follows: KAGVTQTPRYLIKTRGQQVTLSCSPISGHRSVSWYQQTPGQGLQFLFEYFSETQRNKGNFPGRFSGRQFSNSRSEMNVSTLELGDSALYLCASSLGGWTETQYFGPGTRLLVL.

The chain is built from TRBV28 and TRBJ2-1; TRBD2 agrees at 7 bases. The CDR3 runs 15 residues. Germline V gives CDR1 MDHEN, CDR2 SYDVKM. The V segment lost 4 bases and the J segment 8 bases; nucleotides outside the gene matches: 11. This CDR3 reads CASSSPRGVPYEQFF. The CDR3 DNA reads as TGTGCCAGCAGTTCCCCTCGGGGGGTTCCTTATGAGCAGTTCTTC. Full variable domain (outside the CDR3, taken from reference TRBV28 and TRBJ2-1): DVKVTQSSRYLVKRTGEKVFLECVQDMDHENMFWYRQDPGLGLRLIYFSYDVKMKEKGDIPEGYSVSREKKERFSLILESASTNQTSMYLCASSSPRGVPYEQFFGPGTRLTVL.

The chain joins TRBV7-2 to TRBJ1-2, with TRBD1 identical over 7 bases. CDR3 size: 12 residues. Unmatched junction bases numbered 5, after V lost 6 bases and J lost 7 bases. Germline V lookup: CDR1 SGHTA, CDR2 FQGNSA. DNA for the CDR3: TGTGCCAGCAGTCAGGGGGTAGGTGGCTACACCTTC. The encoded protein is CASSQGVGGYTF.

V gene TRBV20-1 combines with J gene TRBJ1-2; D may be TRBD1 (5 bases). V was pared by 6 bases and J by 4 bases, with 15 bases between. Looked up from germline, CDR1 is DFQATT and CDR2 is SNEGSKA (reference sequence). The CDR3 consists of 13 residues. The chain's CDR3 is CSASARDFYGYTF. In nucleotides, the CDR3 is TGCAGTGCCAGTGCCCGGGACTTCTATGGCTACACCTTC.

The J gene is TRBJ2-1, the V gene TRBV4-1; tentatively, D is TRBD1 (6 bases). CDR1 MGHRA and CDR2 YSYEKL come from the germline V gene. Trimming cost V 2 bases and J 2 bases, with 16 bases left between them. The CDR3 loop spans 17 amino acids. CDR3: CASSQRTGIVTYNEQFF. The DNA for the CDR3 is TGCGCCAGCAGCCAACGTACAGGGATAGTGACCTACAATGAGCAGTTCTTC.